A single sample is the source of the 6 T cell receptor beta chains below, sequenced in a study of cytomegalovirus exposure and HLA in healthy donors. Use of 60 Vbeta and 13 Jbeta primers characterized the PCR. Clones were read by immunoSEQ multiplex PCR, and TCRdb kept only the in-frame ones, dropping some. Found here are under 200,000 clones, over 65% of them singletons; the top ten hold 2.4%. The sequenced sample was PBMCs. These receptor sequences come from a man between 60 and 75 years old in good health and CMV-seronegative.

This chain connects TRBV20-1 to TRBJ2-5; a possible D gene is TRBD2 (5 bases). Trimming cost V 7 bases and J 1 base, with 7 bases left between them. CDR1 DFQATT and CDR2 SNEGSKA come from the germline V gene (reference sequence). CDR3 length: 11 amino acids. CDR3 coding DNA: TGCAGTGGCGGGTTCCAAGAGACCCAGTACTTC. This gives the protein CSGGFQETQYF.

This clone has just a few counts. The CDR3 DNA reads TGTGCCAGCAGCCTATCCGTCCAGGCACAGGCAAAGTCAGAAGCTTTCTTT. It codes for CASSLSVQAQAKSEAFF. The rearrangement joins TRBV27 to TRBJ1-1; tentatively, D is TRBD1 (5 bases). The CDR3 has 17 residues. Trimming took off 6 bases at V and 8 bases at J, with 28 bases between the two ends. Per the germline V gene, CDR1 is MNHEY and CDR2 is SMNVEV (reference sequence).

The chain couples TRBV29-1 to TRBJ2-1, with 8 bases aligning to TRBD1. This CDR3 spans 18 amino acids. CDR1 is SQVTM and CDR2 is ANQGSEA in the germline V gene. The junction had 11 bases not matched to a gene; V was cut back by 1 base and J by 0 bases. The CDR3 bases are TGCAGCGTTGAAGGGTTGGGACAGGTTCAGAGCTCCTACAATGAGCAGTTCTTC. This codes for CSVEGLGQVQSSYNEQFF.

The gene calls are TRBV27 and TRBJ2-7, with 7 bases matching TRBD2. V lost 7 bases and J lost 4; bases outside the gene matches: 10. The V gene's germline CDR1 is MNHEY and CDR2 SMNVEV (reference sequence). The length of the CDR3 is 14 residues. The CDR3 loop is CASISLASGYEQYF. The CDR3 DNA sequence: TGTGCCAGCATCTCCTTGGCTAGCGGTTACGAGCAGTACTTC.

This chain links TRBV11-3 with TRBJ2-3, with TRBD2 matching 10 bases. Germline V lookup: CDR1 SGHNT, CDR2 YENEEA. This CDR3 is built from 15 residues. V dropped 3 bases and J dropped 3; count of bases not matched to a gene: 3. CDR3 amino acids: CASSLTSGSTDTQYF. The CDR3 nucleotides read TGTGCCAGCAGCTTGACTAGCGGGTCAACAGATACGCAGTATTTT.

V is TRBV2 and J is TRBJ1-1, with a possible D match to TRBD1 (5 bases). The germline V gene encodes CDR1 SNHLY and CDR2 FYNNEI. This CDR3 is 14 amino acids long. V was shortened by 3 bases and J by 8 bases, with 16 bases between the two germline ends. The CDR3 here is CASSDTGRFREAFF. In nucleotides, the CDR3 is TGTGCCAGCAGTGATACAGGACGCTTCCGAGAAGCTTTCTTT.